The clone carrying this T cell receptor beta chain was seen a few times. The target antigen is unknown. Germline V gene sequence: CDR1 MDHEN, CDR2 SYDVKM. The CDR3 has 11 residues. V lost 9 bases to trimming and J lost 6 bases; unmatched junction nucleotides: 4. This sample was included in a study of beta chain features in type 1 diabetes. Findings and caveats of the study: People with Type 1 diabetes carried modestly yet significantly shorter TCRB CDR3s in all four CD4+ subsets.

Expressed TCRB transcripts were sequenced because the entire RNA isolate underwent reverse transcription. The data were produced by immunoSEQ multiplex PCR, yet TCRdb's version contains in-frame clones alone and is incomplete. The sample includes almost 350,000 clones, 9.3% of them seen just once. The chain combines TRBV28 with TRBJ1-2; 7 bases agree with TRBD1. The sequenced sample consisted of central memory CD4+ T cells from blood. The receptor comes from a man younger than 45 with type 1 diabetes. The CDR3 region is CASSTGHGYTF. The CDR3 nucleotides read TGTGCCAGTTCGACAGGGCATGGCTACACCTTC.